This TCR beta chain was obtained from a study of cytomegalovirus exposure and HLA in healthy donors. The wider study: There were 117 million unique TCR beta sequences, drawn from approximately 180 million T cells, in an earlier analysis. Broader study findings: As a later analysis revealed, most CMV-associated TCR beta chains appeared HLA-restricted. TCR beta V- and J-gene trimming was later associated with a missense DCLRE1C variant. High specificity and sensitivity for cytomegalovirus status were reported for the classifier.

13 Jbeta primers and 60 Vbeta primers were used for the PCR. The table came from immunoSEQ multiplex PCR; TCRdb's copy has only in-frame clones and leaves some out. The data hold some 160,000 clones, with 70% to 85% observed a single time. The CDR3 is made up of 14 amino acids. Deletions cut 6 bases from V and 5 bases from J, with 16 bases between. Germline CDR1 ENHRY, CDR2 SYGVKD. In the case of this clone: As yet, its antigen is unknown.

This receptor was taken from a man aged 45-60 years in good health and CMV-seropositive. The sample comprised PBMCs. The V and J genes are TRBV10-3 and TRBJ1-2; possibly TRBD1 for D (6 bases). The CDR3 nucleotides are TGTGCCATCAGCCAGGACAGCTTCCCTTATGGCTACACCTTC. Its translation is CAISQDSFPYGYTF.